This T cell receptor (beta chain) is drawn from a study of T cell responses to AZD1222 COVID-19 vaccine. Germline V gene lookup returns CDR1 KGHSH and CDR2 LQKENI. V shed 1 base and J 5 bases; nucleotides not matched to a gene: 7. CDR3 length: 15 amino acids. Regarding the study as a whole: Vaccine-associated CD4 TCRs ranged over spike, dominating at 160-218 and 743-854.

With regard to this clone: The target antigen is unknown.

Sequencing used immunoSEQ multiplex PCR; TCRdb keeps in-frame clones, though not all of them. The data hold 150,000 to 200,000 clones, with 94% observed a single time. The chain links TRBV18 to TRBJ2-5; 7 bases are shared with TRBD2. Sequenced material: peripheral blood, taken on day 0 of AZD1222 vaccination. This clonotype was obtained from an adult in good health. CDR3 sequence reads: CASSPRAGERETQYF. The CDR3 DNA reads TGTGCCAGCTCACCACGGGCGGGAGAGAGGGAGACCCAGTACTTC.